A single sample is the source of the 7 T cell receptor beta chains below, sequenced in a study of blood T cell repertoires in COVID-19. Assay: immunoSEQ multiplex PCR; the TCRdb copy retains only in-frame clones and omits some. In the table there are over 250,000 clones, roughly 89% of which are singletons. Sequencing input: peripheral blood. The receptors derive from a middle-aged man with acute or convalescent COVID-19.

The V gene is TRBV18, the J gene TRBJ1-1, with TRBD1 identical over 11 bases. The CDR3 length is 15 residues. Germline V lookup: CDR1 KGHSH, CDR2 LQKENI. J lost 1 base, V lost 2 bases, and 0 bases had no gene match. CDR3 region: CASSPGTGGNTEAFF. CDR3 bases: TGTGCCAGCTCACCAGGGACAGGGGGGAACACTGAAGCTTTCTTT.

V usage is TRBV5-8 and J usage is TRBJ2-2, with D possibly being TRBD2 (5 bases). Between the trimmed V and J ends, which lost 6 bases and 0 bases, there was a span of 12 bases. Germline CDR1 SGHTS, CDR2 YDEGEE. The CDR3 contains 15 residues. The CDR3 DNA reads TGTGCCAGCACCCCGAGGGCGGCGAACACCGGGGAGCTGTTTTTT. It yields the protein CASTPRAANTGELFF.

The chain combines TRBV3-1 (or the pseudogene TRBV3-2) with TRBJ2-1, with D possibly being TRBD2 (6 bases). Trimming left V 4 bases short and J 4 bases short, with 17 bases between. The CDR3 covers 16 residues. Germline-derived CDR1 and CDR2 are LGHDT and YNNKEL (reference sequence). The DNA of the CDR3 is TGTGCCAGCAGCCCGGGACTTCCCCAGGGTTACAATGAGCAGTTCTTC. Translation: CASSPGLPQGYNEQFF.

The DNA of the CDR3 is TGTGCCAGCAGCTCCAGGGGAAACACCGGGGAGCTGTTTTTT. This codes for CASSSRGNTGELFF. V and J are TRBV7-3 and TRBJ2-2; D is possibly TRBD1 (6 bases). V lost 4 bases and J lost 2, with 8 bases in between. The CDR3 runs 14 residues. CDR1 SGHTA and CDR2 FQGTGA come from the germline V gene.

The V and J genes are TRBV7-9 and TRBJ2-7; a weak D match, TRBD2 (6 bases). CDR1 is SEHNR and CDR2 is FQNEAQ in the germline V gene (reference sequence). V gave up 3 bases and J gave up 2 bases, with 8 bases separating them. The CDR3 sequence is 13 residues long. The CDR3 DNA follows: TGTGCCAGCAGCTTCGGGGGAGCCTACGAGCAGTACTTC. Translating gives CASSFGGAYEQYF.

V and J are TRBV9 and TRBJ1-2; 10 bases agree with TRBD1. CDR3 length equals 14 residues. In germline, CDR1 is SGDLS, CDR2 YYNGEE. Trimming at V came to 3 bases and at J to 8 bases, leaving 7 bases not matched to a gene. As DNA, the CDR3 is TGTGCCAGCAGCGCCCTCGGGACAGGGGAAGGCTACACCTTC. It specifies CASSALGTGEGYTF.

V is TRBV7-2 and J is TRBJ1-5; 11 positions agree with TRBD1. The CDR3 sequence is 16 residues long. The germline CDR1 and CDR2 sequences are SGHTA and FQGNSA. V dropped 4 bases and J dropped 6; count of bases not matched to a gene: 8. CDR3 coding DNA: TGTGCCAGCAGCTATCGCCCCGGGACAGGGGGTCAGCCCCAGCATTTT. Translation: CASSYRPGTGGQPQHF.